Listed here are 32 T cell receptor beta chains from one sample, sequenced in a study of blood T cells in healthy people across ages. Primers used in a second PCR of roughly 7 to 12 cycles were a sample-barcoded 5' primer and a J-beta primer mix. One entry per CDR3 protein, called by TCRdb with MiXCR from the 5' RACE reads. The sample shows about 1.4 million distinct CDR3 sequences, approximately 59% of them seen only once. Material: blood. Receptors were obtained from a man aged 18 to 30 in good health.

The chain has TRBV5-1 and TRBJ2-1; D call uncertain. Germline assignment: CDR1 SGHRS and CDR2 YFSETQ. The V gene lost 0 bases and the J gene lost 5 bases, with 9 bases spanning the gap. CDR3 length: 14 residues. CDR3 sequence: CASSLGVRNNEQFF. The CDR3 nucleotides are TGCGCCAGCAGCTTGGGTGTCCGAAACAATGAGCAGTTCTTC.

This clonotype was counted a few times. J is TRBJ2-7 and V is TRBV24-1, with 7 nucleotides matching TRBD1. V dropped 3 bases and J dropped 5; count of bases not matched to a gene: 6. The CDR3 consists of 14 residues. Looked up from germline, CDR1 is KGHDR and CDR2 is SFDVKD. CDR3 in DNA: TGTGCCACCAGTGATGGGACAGATCTGAACGAGCAGTACTTC. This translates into CATSDGTDLNEQYF.

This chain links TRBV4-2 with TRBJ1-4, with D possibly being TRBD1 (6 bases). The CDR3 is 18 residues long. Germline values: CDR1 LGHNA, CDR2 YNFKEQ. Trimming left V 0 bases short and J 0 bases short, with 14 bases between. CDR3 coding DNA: TGTGCCAGCAGCCAAGATTTGGGGGCCTCTGCAACTAATGAAAAACTGTTTTTT. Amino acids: CASSQDLGASATNEKLFF.

In DNA form, the CDR3 reads TGCAGTGCTATGGACGGGAGTAACGAGCAGTACTTC. It specifies CSAMDGSNEQYF. V gene TRBV20-1 combines with J gene TRBJ2-4, with D possibly being TRBD2 (6 bases). The J call is doubtful: the DNA matches TRBJ2-7 better. The CDR3 consists of 12 residues. From germline, CDR1 is DFQATT and CDR2 SNEGSKA (reference sequence).

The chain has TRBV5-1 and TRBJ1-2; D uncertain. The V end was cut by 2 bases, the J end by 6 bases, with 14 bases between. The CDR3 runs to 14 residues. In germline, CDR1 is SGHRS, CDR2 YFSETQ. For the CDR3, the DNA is TGCGCCAGCAGCTTCATCAGGAGAAACAATGGCTACACCTTC. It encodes CASSFIRRNNGYTF. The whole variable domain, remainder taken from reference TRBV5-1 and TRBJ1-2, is KAGVTQTPRYLIKTRGQQVTLSCSPISGHRSVSWYQQTPGQGLQFLFEYFSETQRNKGNFPGRFSGRQFSNSRSEMNVSTLELGDSALYLCASSFIRRNNGYTFGSGTRLTVV.

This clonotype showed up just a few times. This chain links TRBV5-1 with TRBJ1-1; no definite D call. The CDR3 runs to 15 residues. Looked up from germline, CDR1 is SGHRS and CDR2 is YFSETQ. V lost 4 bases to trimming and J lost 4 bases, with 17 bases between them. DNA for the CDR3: TGCGCCAGCAGCGTATTGCAGACCCGGGGCACTGAAGCTTTCTTT. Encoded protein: CASSVLQTRGTEAFF.

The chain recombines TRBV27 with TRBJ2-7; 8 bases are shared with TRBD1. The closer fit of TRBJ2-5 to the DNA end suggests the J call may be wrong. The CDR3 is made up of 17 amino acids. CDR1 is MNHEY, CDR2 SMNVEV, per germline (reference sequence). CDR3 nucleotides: TGTGCCAGCAGTTTACACAACCCGGGACAGGCATATGCGACCCAGTACTTC. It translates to CASSLHNPGQAYATQYF.

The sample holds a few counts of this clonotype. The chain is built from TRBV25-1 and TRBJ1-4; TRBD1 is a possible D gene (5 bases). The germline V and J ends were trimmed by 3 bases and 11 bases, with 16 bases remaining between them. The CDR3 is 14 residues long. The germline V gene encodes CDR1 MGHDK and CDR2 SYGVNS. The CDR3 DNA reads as TGTGCCAGCAGTGATGTTGGGGGACTTAGGAAACTGTTTTTT. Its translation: CASSDVGGLRKLFF.

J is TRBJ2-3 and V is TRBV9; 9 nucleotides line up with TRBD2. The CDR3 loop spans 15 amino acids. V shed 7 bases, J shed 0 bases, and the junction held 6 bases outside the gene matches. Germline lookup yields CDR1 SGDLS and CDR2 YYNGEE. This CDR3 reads CASATGTSSTDTQYF. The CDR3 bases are TGTGCCAGCGCCACCGGGACTAGCAGCACAGATACGCAGTATTTT.

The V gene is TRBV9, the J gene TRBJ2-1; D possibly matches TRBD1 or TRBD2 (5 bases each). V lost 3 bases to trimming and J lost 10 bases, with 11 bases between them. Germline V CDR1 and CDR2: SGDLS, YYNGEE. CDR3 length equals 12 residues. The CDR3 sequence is CASSGNGGEQFF. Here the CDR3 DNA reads TGTGCCAGCAGCGGCAATGGGGGAGAGCAGTTCTTC.

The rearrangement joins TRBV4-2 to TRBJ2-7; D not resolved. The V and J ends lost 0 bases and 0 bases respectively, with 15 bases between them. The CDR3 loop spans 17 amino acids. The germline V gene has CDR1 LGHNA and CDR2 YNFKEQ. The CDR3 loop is CASSQDRKLMTSYEQYF. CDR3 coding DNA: TGTGCCAGCAGCCAAGATCGGAAGTTAATGACCTCCTACGAGCAGTACTTC.

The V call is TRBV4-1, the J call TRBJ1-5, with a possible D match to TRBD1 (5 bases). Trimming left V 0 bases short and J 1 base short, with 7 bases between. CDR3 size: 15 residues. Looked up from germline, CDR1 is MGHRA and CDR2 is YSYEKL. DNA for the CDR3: TGCGCCAGCAGCCAAGAGCGGGGGAGCAATCAGCCCCAGCATTTT. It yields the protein CASSQERGSNQPQHF.

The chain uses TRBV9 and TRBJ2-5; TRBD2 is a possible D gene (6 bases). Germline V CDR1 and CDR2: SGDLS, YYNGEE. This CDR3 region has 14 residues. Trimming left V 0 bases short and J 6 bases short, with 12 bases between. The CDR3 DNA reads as TGTGCCAGCAGCGTAGAAGGAGGGAGTAAGACCCAGTACTTC. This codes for CASSVEGGSKTQYF.

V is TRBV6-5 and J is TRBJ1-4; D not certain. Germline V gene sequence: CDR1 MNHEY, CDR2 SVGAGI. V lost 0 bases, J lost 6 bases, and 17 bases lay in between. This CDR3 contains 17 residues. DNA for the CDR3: TGTGCCAGCAGTTACTCGCGACGGACGGATATGGATGAAAAACTGTTTTTT. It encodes CASSYSRRTDMDEKLFF.

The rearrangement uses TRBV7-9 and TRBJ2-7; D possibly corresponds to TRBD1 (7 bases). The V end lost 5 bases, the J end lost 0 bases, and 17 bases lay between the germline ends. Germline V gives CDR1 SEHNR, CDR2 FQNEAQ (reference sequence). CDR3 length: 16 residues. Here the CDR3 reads CASSPRAGQSSYEQYF. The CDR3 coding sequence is TGTGCCAGCAGCCCACGGGCGGGACAGAGCTCCTACGAGCAGTACTTC.

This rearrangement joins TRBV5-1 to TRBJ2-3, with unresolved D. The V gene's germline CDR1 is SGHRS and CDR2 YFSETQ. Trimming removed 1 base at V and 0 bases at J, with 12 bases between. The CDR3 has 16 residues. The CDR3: CASSLFGRPSTDTQYF. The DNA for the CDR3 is TGCGCCAGCAGCTTGTTCGGGCGCCCTAGCACAGATACGCAGTATTTT.

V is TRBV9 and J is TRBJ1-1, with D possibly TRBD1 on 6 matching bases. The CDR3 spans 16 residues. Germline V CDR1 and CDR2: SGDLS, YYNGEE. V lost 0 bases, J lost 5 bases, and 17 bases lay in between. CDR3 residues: CASSVVLKTGRTEAFF. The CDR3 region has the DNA TGTGCCAGCAGCGTAGTTCTGAAGACAGGAAGAACTGAAGCTTTCTTT.

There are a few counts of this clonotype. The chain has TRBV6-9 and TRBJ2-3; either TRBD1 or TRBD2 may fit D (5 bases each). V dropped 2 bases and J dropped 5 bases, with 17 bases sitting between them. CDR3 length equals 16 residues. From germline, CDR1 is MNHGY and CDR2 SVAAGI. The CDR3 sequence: CASSYLGTKQRDTQYF. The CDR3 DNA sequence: TGTGCCAGCAGTTATCTCGGGACCAAGCAACGAGATACGCAGTATTTT.

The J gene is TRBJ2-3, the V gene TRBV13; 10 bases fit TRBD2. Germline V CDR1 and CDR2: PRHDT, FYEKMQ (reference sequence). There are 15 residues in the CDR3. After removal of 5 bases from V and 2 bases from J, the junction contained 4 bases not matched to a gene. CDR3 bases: TGTGCCAGCAGCCCCGGACTAGCGGCCACAGATACGCAGTATTTT. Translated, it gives CASSPGLAATDTQYF.

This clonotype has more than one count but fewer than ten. The CDR3 DNA sequence: TGCAGTGCTATTCTAGCGGGGGCCCAAGAGACCCAGTACTTC. Amino acids: CSAILAGAQETQYF. V and J are TRBV20-1 and TRBJ2-5; 10 nucleotides match TRBD2. Germline loops: CDR1 DFQATT, CDR2 SNEGSKA (reference sequence). The V gene end was trimmed by 4 bases and the J gene end by 1 base; junction bases not matched to a gene: 3. The length of the CDR3 is 14 residues.

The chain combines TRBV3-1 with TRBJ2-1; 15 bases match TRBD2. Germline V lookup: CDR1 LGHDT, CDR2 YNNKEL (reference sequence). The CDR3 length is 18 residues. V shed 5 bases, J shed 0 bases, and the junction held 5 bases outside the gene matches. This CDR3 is CASSRTSGRVSSYNEQFF. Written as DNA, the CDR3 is TGTGCCAGCAGCAGGACTAGCGGGAGGGTGAGCTCCTACAATGAGCAGTTCTTC.

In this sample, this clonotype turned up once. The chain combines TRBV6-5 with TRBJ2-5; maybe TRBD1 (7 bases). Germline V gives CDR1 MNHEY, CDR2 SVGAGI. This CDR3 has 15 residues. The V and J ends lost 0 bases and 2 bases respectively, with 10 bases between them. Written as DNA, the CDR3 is TGTGCCAGCAGTTACTCGGGGGGACAGCAAGAGACCCAGTACTTC. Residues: CASSYSGGQQETQYF.

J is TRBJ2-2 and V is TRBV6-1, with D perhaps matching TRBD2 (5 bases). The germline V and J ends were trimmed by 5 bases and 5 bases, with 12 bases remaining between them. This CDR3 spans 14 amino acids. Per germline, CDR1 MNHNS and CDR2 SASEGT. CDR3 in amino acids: CASSRSSGTGELFF. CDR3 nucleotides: TGTGCCAGCAGTAGGTCGTCGGGGACCGGGGAGCTGTTTTTT.

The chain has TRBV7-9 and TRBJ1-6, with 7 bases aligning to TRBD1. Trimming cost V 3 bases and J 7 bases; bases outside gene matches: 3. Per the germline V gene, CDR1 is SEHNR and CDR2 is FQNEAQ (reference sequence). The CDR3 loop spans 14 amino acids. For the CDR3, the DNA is TGTGCCAGCAGCTTGGAACAGGGGAATTCACCCCTCCACTTT. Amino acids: CASSLEQGNSPLHF.

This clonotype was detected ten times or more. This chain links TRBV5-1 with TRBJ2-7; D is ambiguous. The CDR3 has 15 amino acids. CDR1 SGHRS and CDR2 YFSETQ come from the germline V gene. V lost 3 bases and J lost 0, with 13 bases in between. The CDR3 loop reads CASSSLRPSSYEQYF. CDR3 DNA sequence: TGCGCCAGCAGCTCATTGCGGCCGAGCTCCTACGAGCAGTACTTC. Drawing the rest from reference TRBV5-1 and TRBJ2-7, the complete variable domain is KAGVTQTPRYLIKTRGQQVTLSCSPISGHRSVSWYQQTPGQGLQFLFEYFSETQRNKGNFPGRFSGRQFSNSRSEMNVSTLELGDSALYLCASSSLRPSSYEQYFGPGTRLTVT.

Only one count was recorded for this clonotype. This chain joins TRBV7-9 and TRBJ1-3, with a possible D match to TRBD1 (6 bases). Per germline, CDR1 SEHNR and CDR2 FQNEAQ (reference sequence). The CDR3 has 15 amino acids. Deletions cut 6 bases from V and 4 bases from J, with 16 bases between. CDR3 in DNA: TGTGCCAGCAGTAAGACCGGGACACGGGGAAACACCATATATTTT. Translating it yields CASSKTGTRGNTIYF.

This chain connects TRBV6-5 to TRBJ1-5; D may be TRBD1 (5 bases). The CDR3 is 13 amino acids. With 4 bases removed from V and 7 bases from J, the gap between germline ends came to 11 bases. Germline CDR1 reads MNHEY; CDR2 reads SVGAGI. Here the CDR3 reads CASSFDRQQPQHF. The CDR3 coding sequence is TGTGCCAGCAGTTTCGACAGACAACAGCCCCAGCATTTT.

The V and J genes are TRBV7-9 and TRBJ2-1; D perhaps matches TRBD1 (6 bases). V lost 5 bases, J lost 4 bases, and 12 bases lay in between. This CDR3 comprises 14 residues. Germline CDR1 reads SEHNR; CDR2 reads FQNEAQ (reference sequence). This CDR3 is CASSDNDRYNEQFF. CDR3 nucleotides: TGTGCCAGCAGCGATAACGACAGGTACAATGAGCAGTTCTTC.

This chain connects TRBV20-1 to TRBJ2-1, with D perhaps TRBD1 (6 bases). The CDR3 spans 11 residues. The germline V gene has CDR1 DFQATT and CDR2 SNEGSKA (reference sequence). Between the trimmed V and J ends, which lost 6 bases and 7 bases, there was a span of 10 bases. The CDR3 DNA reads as TGCAGTGCGGATCAGGGGAATGAGCAGTTCTTC. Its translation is CSADQGNEQFF.

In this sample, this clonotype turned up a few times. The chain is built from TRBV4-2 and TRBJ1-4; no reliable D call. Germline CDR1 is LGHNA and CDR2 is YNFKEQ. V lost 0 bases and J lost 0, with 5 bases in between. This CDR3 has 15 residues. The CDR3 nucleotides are TGTGCCAGCAGCCAAGAGGATGCAACTAATGAAAAACTGTTTTTT. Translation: CASSQEDATNEKLFF.

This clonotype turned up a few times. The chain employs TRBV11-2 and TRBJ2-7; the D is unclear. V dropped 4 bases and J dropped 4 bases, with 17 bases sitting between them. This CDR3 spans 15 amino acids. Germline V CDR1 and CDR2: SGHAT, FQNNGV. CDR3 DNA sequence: TGTGCCAGCAGCTCCGGACCTCGTGAAGGTTACGAGCAGTACTTC. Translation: CASSSGPREGYEQYF.

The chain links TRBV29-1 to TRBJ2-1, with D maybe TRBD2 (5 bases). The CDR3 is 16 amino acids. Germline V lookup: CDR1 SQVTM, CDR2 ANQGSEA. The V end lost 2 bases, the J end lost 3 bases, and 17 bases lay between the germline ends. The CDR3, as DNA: TGCAGCGTTGAAAGCGGCTCAGTGGAGAACTACAATGAGCAGTTCTTC. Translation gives CSVESGSVENYNEQFF.